A single sample gave rise to the 11 T cell receptor beta chains below, sequenced in a study of cytomegalovirus exposure and HLA in healthy donors. Amplification used 60 Vbeta primers and 13 Jbeta primers. Sequenced by immunoSEQ multiplex PCR; TCRdb stores in-frame clones only, minus some. The table records 200,000 or so clones, 75% to 90% of them present only once. The sample comprised PBMCs. These receptors were taken from a woman aged 45-65 years in good health and CMV-seropositive.

The chain is built from TRBV28 and TRBJ1-1; D is unresolved. The CDR3 loop spans 13 amino acids. Trimming stripped 5 bases from V and 4 bases from J, with 11 bases between. Germline values: CDR1 MDHEN, CDR2 SYDVKM. The CDR3 loop reads CASSVTKSTEAFF. CDR3 DNA: TGTGCCAGCAGTGTAACCAAGAGCACTGAAGCTTTCTTT.

The chain employs TRBV11-2 and TRBJ2-7, with 8 bases matching TRBD1. CDR1 is SGHAT, CDR2 FQNNGV, per germline. CDR3 length: 14 amino acids. J lost 7 bases, V lost 5 bases, and 10 bases had no gene match. CDR3 nucleotides: TGTGCCAGCAGCCCACCCACGACAGGGGTAGAGCAGTACTTC. It codes for CASSPPTTGVEQYF.

V usage is TRBV4-1 and J usage is TRBJ2-3; TRBD1 matches at 10 bases. Germline-derived CDR1 and CDR2 are MGHRA and YSYEKL. V lost 2 bases and J lost 2; bases outside the gene matches: 4. The CDR3 has 16 amino acids. The CDR3 is CASSQSDRGYTDTQYF. DNA for the CDR3: TGCGCCAGCAGCCAATCGGACAGGGGGTACACAGATACGCAGTATTTT.

The chain links TRBV11-2 to TRBJ2-3; D is possibly TRBD2 (6 bases). Per germline, CDR1 SGHAT and CDR2 FQNNGV. The length of the CDR3 is 14 residues. V dropped 2 bases and J dropped 4 bases, with 10 bases sitting between them. The CDR3 reads CASSLNRRADTQYF. CDR3 coding DNA: TGTGCCAGCAGCTTAAATAGGAGGGCAGATACGCAGTATTTT. Full variable domain (remainder filled in from reference TRBV11-2 and TRBJ2-3): EAGVAQSPRYKIIEKRQSVAFWCNPISGHATLYWYQQILGQGPKLLIQFQNNGVVDDSQLPKDRFSAERLKGVDSTLKIQPAKLEDSAVYLCASSLNRRADTQYFGPGTRLTVL.

The gene calls are TRBV4-3 and TRBJ2-7, with 7 bases matching TRBD1. The germline gives CDR1 LGHNA, CDR2 YSLEER. The CDR3 contains 20 residues. V lost 0 bases and J lost 2; bases outside the gene matches: 19. This CDR3 reads CASSQDHSGTADRDAYEQYF. The CDR3 DNA follows: TGCGCCAGCAGCCAAGATCATTCGGGGACGGCCGACAGGGACGCCTACGAGCAGTACTTC.

As to this clone: Other DNA variants within this sample encode the same CDR3. The chain couples TRBV5-1 to TRBJ1-1; 7 bases are a match to TRBD1. The ends lost 3 bases at V and 0 bases at J; junction bases unmatched: 2. The CDR3 spans 14 residues. Germline lookup yields CDR1 SGHRS and CDR2 YFSETQ. The CDR3 region is CASSSGQLNTEAFF. CDR3 DNA: TGCGCCAGCAGCTCGGGACAGTTGAACACTGAAGCTTTCTTT.

V and J are TRBV28 and TRBJ2-5; 13 nucleotides agree with TRBD2. The CDR3 contains 17 residues. Germline CDR1 MDHEN, CDR2 SYDVKM. Losses at the gene ends were 4 bases for V and 4 bases for J; bases not matched to a gene: 9. This CDR3 reads CASSSDGLAGEGETQYF. CDR3 in DNA: TGTGCCAGCAGTTCCGACGGACTAGCGGGGGAAGGAGAGACCCAGTACTTC.

The genes are TRBV28 and TRBJ1-1; 7 nucleotides line up with TRBD1. This CDR3 spans 13 amino acids. The trim removed 6 bases at V and 4 bases at J, leaving 5 bases unmatched. CDR1 is MDHEN, CDR2 SYDVKM, per germline. Here the CDR3 reads CASSRDRATEAFF. CDR3 nucleotides: TGTGCCAGCAGCCGCGACAGGGCCACTGAAGCTTTCTTT.

The chain is built from TRBV15 and TRBJ2-7; 13 nucleotides align to TRBD2. The germline V gene encodes CDR1 LNHNV and CDR2 YYDKDF (reference sequence). V lost 0 bases, J lost 2 bases, and 10 bases stayed unmatched. The CDR3 has 19 amino acids. The CDR3 region has the DNA TGTGCCACCAGCAGAGACTGGACTAGCGGGAGTATCGGCCCCTACGAGCAGTACTTC. Translation: CATSRDWTSGSIGPYEQYF.

This clone appeared a single time. V is TRBV28 and J is TRBJ2-1, with 11 bases that match TRBD2. V gave up 9 bases and J gave up 2 bases; unmatched junction bases: 3. The CDR3 extends over 14 amino acids. CDR1 and CDR2 (germline): MDHEN, SYDVKM. The CDR3 sequence: CASGSGGAYNEQFF. Written as DNA, the CDR3 is TGTGCCAGTGGTAGCGGGGGGGCCTACAATGAGCAGTTCTTC.

The V call is TRBV5-1, the J call TRBJ2-1, with D tentatively TRBD2 (6 bases). The ends were cut back, 0 bases at V and 4 bases at J, with 11 bases in the middle. The CDR3 has 15 amino acids. The germline CDR1 and CDR2 sequences are SGHRS and YFSETQ. As DNA, the CDR3 is TGCGCCAGCAGCTTGGGTGGAGGGGATTACAATGAGCAGTTCTTC. Translation: CASSLGGGDYNEQFF.